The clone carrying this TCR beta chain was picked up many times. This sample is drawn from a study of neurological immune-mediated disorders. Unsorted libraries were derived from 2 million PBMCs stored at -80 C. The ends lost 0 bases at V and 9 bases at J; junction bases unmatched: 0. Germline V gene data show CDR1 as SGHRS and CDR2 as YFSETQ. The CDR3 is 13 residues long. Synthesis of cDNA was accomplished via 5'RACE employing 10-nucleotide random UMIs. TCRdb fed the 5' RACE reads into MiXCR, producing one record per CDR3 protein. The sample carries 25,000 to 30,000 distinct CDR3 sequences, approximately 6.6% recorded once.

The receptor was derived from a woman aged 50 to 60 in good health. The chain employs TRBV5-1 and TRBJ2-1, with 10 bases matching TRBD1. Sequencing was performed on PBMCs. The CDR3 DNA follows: TGCGCCAGCAGCTTGGGGGACAGGGGTGAGCAGTTCTTC. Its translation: CASSLGDRGEQFF. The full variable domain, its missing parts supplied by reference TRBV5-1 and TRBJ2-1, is KAGVTQTPRYLIKTRGQQVTLSCSPISGHRSVSWYQQTPGQGLQFLFEYFSETQRNKGNFPGRFSGRQFSNSRSEMNVSTLELGDSALYLCASSLGDRGEQFFGPGTRLTVL.